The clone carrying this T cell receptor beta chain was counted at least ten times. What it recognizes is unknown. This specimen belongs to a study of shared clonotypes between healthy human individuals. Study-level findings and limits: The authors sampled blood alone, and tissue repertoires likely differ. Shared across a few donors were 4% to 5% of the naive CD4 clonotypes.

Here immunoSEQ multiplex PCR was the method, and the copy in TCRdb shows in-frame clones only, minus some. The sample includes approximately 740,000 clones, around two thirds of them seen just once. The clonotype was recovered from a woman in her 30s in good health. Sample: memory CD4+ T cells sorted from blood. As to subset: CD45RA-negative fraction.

The CDR3 here is CASSKTRDRSFYEQYF. The DNA of the CDR3 is TGTGCCAGCAGCAAAACCCGGGACAGATCTTTCTACGAGCAGTACTTC. V usage is TRBV7-8 and J usage is TRBJ2-7, with 7 bases matching TRBD1. There are 16 residues in the CDR3. Germline trimming cut 5 bases from V and 3 bases from J; bases unmatched to any gene: 13. Germline assignment: CDR1 SGHVS and CDR2 FQNEAQ.